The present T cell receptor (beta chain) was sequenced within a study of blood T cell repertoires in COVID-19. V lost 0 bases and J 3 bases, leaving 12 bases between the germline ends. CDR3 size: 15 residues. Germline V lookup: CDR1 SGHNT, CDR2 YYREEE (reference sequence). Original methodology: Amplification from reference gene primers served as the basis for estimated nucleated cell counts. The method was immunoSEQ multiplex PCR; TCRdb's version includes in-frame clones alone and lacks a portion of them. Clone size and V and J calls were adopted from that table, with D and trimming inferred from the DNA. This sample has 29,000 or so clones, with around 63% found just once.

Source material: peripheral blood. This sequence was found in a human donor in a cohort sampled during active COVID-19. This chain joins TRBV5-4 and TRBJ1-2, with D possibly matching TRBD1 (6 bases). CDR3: CASSLAKGQDYGYTF. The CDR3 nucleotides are TGTGCCAGCAGCTTGGCAAAGGGACAAGACTATGGCTACACCTTC.